Shown below are 20 T cell receptor beta chains from a single sample sequenced in a study of cytomegalovirus exposure and HLA in healthy donors. The PCR was carried out with 60 Vbeta primers and 13 Jbeta primers. The method was immunoSEQ multiplex PCR; TCRdb's version includes in-frame clones alone and lacks a portion of them. The sample holds 150,000 to 200,000 clones; more than 70% are singletons and the top ten take about 1.6%. The sample comprised PBMCs. Receptors were obtained from a girl between 5 and 17 years old in good health and CMV-seronegative.

The chain joins TRBV5-1 to TRBJ1-4; D is unclear. Germline CDR1 SGHRS, CDR2 YFSETQ. Trimming pared 0 bases from V and 8 bases from J, leaving 14 bases between. The CDR3 runs to 15 residues. Here the CDR3 DNA reads TGCGCCAGCAGCTTGGCCCTGGGAGACGACGAAAAACTGTTTTTT. It encodes CASSLALGDDEKLFF.

The rearrangement links TRBV4-1 to TRBJ2-1; TRBD1 aligns across 10 bases. V dropped 2 bases and J dropped 8; count of bases not matched to a gene: 9. The CDR3 spans 16 residues. Germline V gives CDR1 MGHRA, CDR2 YSYEKL. DNA for the CDR3: TGCGCCAGCAGCCAACTACGGGACAGGGGTAAGGATGAGCAGTTCTTC. Residues: CASSQLRDRGKDEQFF.

V gene TRBV5-8 combines with J gene TRBJ1-2; 12 bases line up with TRBD1. Germline lookup yields CDR1 SGHTS and CDR2 YDEGEE. CDR3 length: 16 amino acids. V was clipped by 2 bases and J by 2 bases; unmatched bases: 4. CDR3 bases: TGTGCCAGCAGCTTAACCGGGACAGGGGGCAACTATGGCTACACCTTC. Protein sequence: CASSLTGTGGNYGYTF. The variable domain in full, completed from reference TRBV5-8 and TRBJ1-2, reads EAGVTQSPTHLIKTRGQQATLRCSPISGHTSVYWYQQALGLGLQFLLWYDEGEERNRGNFPPRFSGRQFPNYSSELNVNALELEDSALYLCASSLTGTGGNYGYTFGSGTRLTVV.

The chain employs TRBV15 and TRBJ1-2, with D unclear. The CDR3 loop spans 13 amino acids. Germline assignment: CDR1 LNHNV and CDR2 YYDKDF (reference sequence). Trimming left V 0 bases short and J 4 bases short, with 6 bases between. The CDR3 coding sequence is TGTGCCACCAGCAGAGAAGGGAGCTATGGCTACACCTTC. Encoded protein: CATSREGSYGYTF.

This chain joins TRBV2 and TRBJ2-7, with D possibly being TRBD1 (6 bases). Germline lookup yields CDR1 SNHLY and CDR2 FYNNEI. The CDR3 contains 15 residues. The V gene lost 5 bases and the J gene lost 1 base, with 15 bases spanning the gap. Here the CDR3 reads CASSIAVTGSYEQYF. The CDR3 DNA sequence: TGTGCCAGCAGTATCGCGGTGACAGGTTCCTACGAGCAGTACTTC.

The chain joins TRBV6-5 to TRBJ1-1, with D unclear. CDR3 length equals 15 residues. Germline assignment: CDR1 MNHEY and CDR2 SVGAGI. Deletions cut 4 bases from V and 0 bases from J, with 12 bases between. CDR3 sequence: CASSSVDWVNTEAFF. CDR3 sequence (DNA): TGTGCCAGCAGTTCCGTTGACTGGGTGAACACTGAAGCTTTCTTT.

The chain joins TRBV9 to TRBJ1-2; 8 bases are shared with TRBD1. The CDR3 is 16 amino acids. J was trimmed by 6 bases and V by 0 bases; bases with no gene match: 10. The germline V gene encodes CDR1 SGDLS and CDR2 YYNGEE. CDR3 coding DNA: TGTGCCAGCAGCGTAGCTTTATCAGGGACAGGAGATGGCTACACCTTC. Its translation is CASSVALSGTGDGYTF.

The rearrangement uses TRBV7-6 and TRBJ1-5; 7 bases are shared with TRBD1. Germline loops: CDR1 SGHVS, CDR2 FNYEAQ. V dropped 4 bases and J dropped 5; count of bases not matched to a gene: 11. This CDR3 region has 16 residues. The CDR3 reads CASSSEQGLRDQPQHF. CDR3 nucleotide sequence: TGTGCCAGCAGCTCAGAACAGGGGCTAAGGGATCAGCCCCAGCATTTT.

The chain couples TRBV5-1 to TRBJ1-1, with D uncertain. The ends were cut back, 2 bases at V and 1 base at J, with 6 bases in the middle. CDR1 and CDR2 (germline): SGHRS, YFSETQ. The CDR3 contains 13 residues. CDR3 in amino acids: CASSLQKNTEAFF. The DNA of the CDR3 is TGCGCCAGCAGCTTACAGAAGAACACTGAAGCTTTCTTT.

In its sample, this clone was seen a few times. The chain joins TRBV7-9 to TRBJ1-1; the match to TRBD1 covers 8 bases. The V segment lost 4 bases and the J segment 3 bases; nucleotides outside the gene matches: 7. CDR1 is SEHNR and CDR2 is FQNEAQ in the germline V gene (reference sequence). The CDR3 totals 15 residues. The CDR3 DNA reads TGTGCCAGCAGCTCCCTCAGGGGGCAGGACACTGAAGCTTTCTTT. Its translation is CASSSLRGQDTEAFF.

This chain links TRBV19 with TRBJ2-6; D remains ambiguous. V was trimmed by 11 bases and J by 0 bases, leaving 8 bases between them. The CDR3 extends over 13 amino acids. The germline V gene has CDR1 LNHDA and CDR2 SQIVND (reference sequence). The CDR3 bases are TGTGCCTGTACTGTCTCTGGGGCCAACGTCCTGACTTTC. Translated, it gives CACTVSGANVLTF.

This chain joins TRBV25-1 and TRBJ1-1, with 7 bases fitting TRBD1. Germline V gene lookup returns CDR1 MGHDK and CDR2 SYGVNS. V shed 4 bases, J shed 8 bases, and the junction held 7 bases outside the gene matches. This CDR3 contains 13 residues. This CDR3 is CASSVGQALEAFF. CDR3 DNA sequence: TGTGCCAGCAGTGTAGGACAGGCGCTCGAAGCTTTCTTT.

For the CDR3, the DNA is TGCGCCAGCAGCTTCGAACACGCTAACTATGGCTACACCTTC. It translates to CASSFEHANYGYTF. This rearrangement joins TRBV5-1 to TRBJ1-2; no reliable D call. The CDR3 is 14 amino acids. V was clipped by 2 bases and J by 0 bases, with 8 bases between them. Germline CDR1 and CDR2: SGHRS and YFSETQ.

This sequence joins TRBV5-1 and TRBJ2-1; 11 nucleotides line up with TRBD2. Germline values: CDR1 SGHRS, CDR2 YFSETQ. Trimming cost V 1 base and J 4 bases; bases outside gene matches: 7. The CDR3 spans 17 residues. CDR3 sequence (DNA): TGCGCCAGCAGCTTGAGGGGTAGCGGGGGGGCTTACAATGAGCAGTTCTTC. This translates into CASSLRGSGGAYNEQFF.

This clone was detected once. V and J are TRBV29-1 and TRBJ2-1; D is uncertain. This CDR3 contains 14 residues. CDR1 and CDR2 (germline): SQVTM, ANQGSEA. V was cut by 6 bases and J by 3 bases, with 15 bases left in between. CDR3 DNA: TGCAGCGTCGAGTTGAGATCCGGCTACAATGAGCAGTTCTTC. This encodes CSVELRSGYNEQFF.

On this clone: Additional DNA sequences in this sample encode the identical CDR3. The chain combines TRBV27 with TRBJ1-1, with D tentatively TRBD1 (5 bases). The CDR3 extends over 13 amino acids. Germline loops: CDR1 MNHEY, CDR2 SMNVEV (reference sequence). The V and J ends lost 3 bases and 5 bases respectively, with 10 bases between them. For the CDR3, the DNA is TGTGCCAGCAGTTTCATGGGGGGAACTGAAGCTTTCTTT. Translation: CASSFMGGTEAFF.

This clone was picked up one time. The chain has TRBV6-1 and TRBJ1-1; possible D gene TRBD1, 6 bases. The germline gives CDR1 MNHNS, CDR2 SASEGT. V dropped 5 bases and J dropped 7 bases, with 14 bases sitting between them. CDR3 length equals 13 residues. The CDR3 here is CASSTRTESEAFF. CDR3 in DNA: TGTGCCAGCAGTACAAGGACAGAAAGTGAAGCTTTCTTT.

The chain has TRBV7-7 and TRBJ2-3; 9 bases fit TRBD2. The V and J ends lost 2 bases and 2 bases, in that order; junction bases with no gene match: 8. Germline CDR1 is SSHAT and CDR2 is FNYEAQ (reference sequence). This CDR3 has 17 amino acids. CDR3 DNA sequence: TGTGCCAGCAGCTTAAGACCGGCGGGGGGGCTCACAGATACGCAGTATTTT. As protein: CASSLRPAGGLTDTQYF.

This chain uses TRBV7-9 with TRBJ1-1; 7 bases match TRBD1. Trimming took 6 bases from V and 3 from J; bases not matched to a gene: 1. Germline CDR1 is SEHNR and CDR2 is FQNEAQ (reference sequence). This CDR3 region has 12 residues. Written as DNA, the CDR3 is TGTGCCAGCAGTACAGGGGACACTGAAGCTTTCTTT. Its protein is CASSTGDTEAFF.

J is TRBJ2-3 and V is TRBV7-6; D not certain. V was trimmed by 2 bases and J by 1 base, leaving 4 bases between them. The CDR3 contains 13 residues. Germline V lookup: CDR1 SGHVS, CDR2 FNYEAQ. The CDR3 coding sequence is TGTGCCAGCAGCTTACCCGGCACAGATACGCAGTATTTT. Its translation: CASSLPGTDTQYF.